Listed here are 20 T cell receptor beta chains from one sample, sequenced in a study of T cell responses to AZD1222 COVID-19 vaccine. Profiled with immunoSEQ multiplex PCR; TCRdb holds only in-frame clones, not every one. Here the sample spans approximately 82,000 clones, 70% to 90% being singletons. Sequences were derived from peripheral blood, sampled on day 0 of AZD1222 vaccination. Receptors originate from an adult in good health.

This clone has only one observation. The chain uses TRBV19 and TRBJ1-1; D perhaps matches TRBD1 (5 bases). Deletions cut 0 bases from V and 5 bases from J, with 13 bases between. CDR1 and CDR2 from the germline V gene are LNHDA and SQIVND (reference sequence). The length of the CDR3 is 15 residues. The CDR3 nucleotides are TGTGCCAGTAGTATAGATCGTCAGGGATGGACTGAAGCTTTCTTT. Its protein product is CASSIDRQGWTEAFF.

This chain links TRBV19 with TRBJ2-5; the D is unclear. Germline values: CDR1 LNHDA, CDR2 SQIVND (reference sequence). The CDR3 extends over 14 amino acids. V was pared by 4 bases and J by 4 bases, with 13 bases between. The CDR3 coding sequence is TGTGCCAGTAGTAGCCCCGATTGGTTAGAGACCCAGTACTTC. Protein product: CASSSPDWLETQYF. Looking up the rest from reference TRBV19 and TRBJ2-5 gives the full variable domain: DGGITQSPKYLFRKEGQNVTLSCEQNLNHDAMYWYRQDPGQGLRLIYYSQIVNDFQKGDIAEGYSVSREKKESFPLTVTSAQKNPTAFYLCASSSPDWLETQYFGPGTRLLVL.

This chain connects TRBV15 to TRBJ1-6, with TRBD1 as a possible D gene (6 bases). Germline CDR1 is LNHNV and CDR2 is YYDKDF (reference sequence). The CDR3 covers 18 residues. V was trimmed by 5 bases and J by 0 bases, leaving 17 bases between them. The chain's CDR3 is CATSGGQHSSSYNSPLHF. The CDR3 DNA sequence: TGTGCCACCAGCGGAGGACAGCACTCGAGCTCCTATAATTCACCCCTCCACTTT.

This clone was seen a few times. The CDR3 spells CASSLVHPREDQPQHF. The CDR3 nucleotides are TGTGCCAGCAGCTTAGTACATCCCAGGGAAGATCAGCCCCAGCATTTT. V gene TRBV7-9 combines with J gene TRBJ1-5; TRBD1 is a possible D gene (5 bases). The CDR3 runs 16 residues. Germline CDR1 reads SEHNR; CDR2 reads FQNEAQ (reference sequence). Trimming took off 1 base at V and 5 bases at J, with 15 bases between the two ends.

CDR3 nucleotides: TGTGCCAGCAGTTTATCCCAGGGGCGAAGTAATGGCTACACCTTC. It codes for CASSLSQGRSNGYTF. The genes are TRBV28 and TRBJ1-2, with TRBD1 as a possible D gene (6 bases). The CDR3 sequence is 15 residues long. V lost 1 base and J lost 6, with 15 bases in between. Germline CDR1 MDHEN, CDR2 SYDVKM.

The gene calls are TRBV5-6 and TRBJ2-7; possibly TRBD1 for D (5 bases). The germline CDR1 and CDR2 sequences are SGHDT and YYEEEE. The CDR3 is 15 residues long. The V end lost 0 bases, the J end lost 4 bases, and 14 bases lay between the germline ends. CDR3 region: CASSLAPRVEYEQYF. CDR3 DNA sequence: TGTGCCAGCAGCTTGGCCCCCAGGGTGGAGTACGAGCAGTACTTC.

In the case of this clone: This sample also contains other DNA sequences that code for the same CDR3. The chain uses TRBV7-2 and TRBJ2-5; weak D call: TRBD2 (5 bases). Trimming took off 0 bases at V and 5 bases at J, with 10 bases between the two ends. CDR1 is SGHTA, CDR2 FQGNSA, per germline. CDR3 size: 14 residues. The CDR3 region has the DNA TGTGCCAGCAGCTTAGCGTCGGGAAGGGAGACCCAGTACTTC. It codes for CASSLASGRETQYF.

This clone was counted ten times or more. V is TRBV29-1 and J is TRBJ2-5; D is possibly TRBD1 (5 bases). CDR3 length: 15 amino acids. CDR1 is SQVTM, CDR2 ANQGSEA, per germline. The V gene lost 6 bases and the J gene lost 2 bases, with 19 bases spanning the gap. The DNA for the CDR3 is TGCAGCGTGCGAGGCACAGGAAAAGAACAAGAGACCCAGTACTTC. Translation gives CSVRGTGKEQETQYF.

This chain joins TRBV18 and TRBJ1-1; D might be TRBD1 (6 bases). There are 14 residues in the CDR3. Germline V gene sequence: CDR1 KGHSH, CDR2 LQKENI. Trimming left V 4 bases short and J 3 bases short, with 12 bases between. For the CDR3, the DNA is TGTGCCAGCTCACAGACCACAGGGTACACTGAAGCTTTCTTT. This gives the protein CASSQTTGYTEAFF.

The gene calls are TRBV15 and TRBJ2-7; 7 nucleotides match TRBD1. CDR3 length: 14 amino acids. Germline-derived CDR1 and CDR2 are LNHNV and YYDKDF (reference sequence). V trimming: 5 bases; J trimming: 2 bases; junction bases outside the gene matches: 6. CDR3 residues: CATSRTGDTYEQYF. The CDR3 DNA reads as TGTGCCACCAGCCGAACAGGGGATACCTACGAGCAGTACTTC. The whole variable domain, remainder taken from reference TRBV15 and TRBJ2-7, is DAMVIQNPRYQVTQFGKPVTLSCSQTLNHNVMYWYQQKSSQAPKLLFHYYDKDFNNEADTPDNFQSRRPNTSFCFLDIRSPGLGDTAMYLCATSRTGDTYEQYFGPGTRLTVT.

The J gene is TRBJ2-1, the V gene TRBV7-9, with 7 bases fitting TRBD2. The CDR3 has 16 residues. From germline, CDR1 is SEHNR and CDR2 FQNEAQ (reference sequence). V lost 6 bases, J lost 0 bases, and 8 bases stayed unmatched. The CDR3 sequence is CASSSPRDYSYNEQFF. CDR3 DNA: TGTGCCAGCAGTTCCCCTCGGGACTACTCCTACAATGAGCAGTTCTTC.

The rearrangement uses TRBV3-1 (or the pseudogene TRBV3-2) and TRBJ2-5; no firm D call. The V and J ends lost 0 bases and 7 bases respectively, with 0 bases between them. Germline CDR1 is LGHDT and CDR2 is YNNKEL (reference sequence). This CDR3 is 10 amino acids long. The CDR3 bases are TGTGCCAGCAGCCAAGAGACCCAGTACTTC. Amino acid sequence: CASSQETQYF.

This sequence joins TRBV2 and TRBJ1-2; the D gene is possibly TRBD1 (5 bases). Germline V gives CDR1 SNHLY, CDR2 FYNNEI. With 4 bases removed from V and 2 bases from J, the gap between germline ends came to 11 bases. The CDR3 covers 14 residues. CDR3 sequence: CASSVAGHNYGYTF. In DNA form, the CDR3 reads TGTGCCAGCAGTGTGGCCGGACACAACTATGGCTACACCTTC.

This chain connects TRBV6-5 to TRBJ1-1, with TRBD1 identical over 7 bases. V was clipped by 5 bases and J by 4 bases; unmatched bases: 7. Germline V gene lookup returns CDR1 MNHEY and CDR2 SVGAGI. The CDR3 totals 14 residues. The CDR3 bases are TGTGCCAGCAGTCGTCGACAGGGAGGCACTGAAGCTTTCTTT. This sequence encodes CASSRRQGGTEAFF.

The genes are TRBV28 and TRBJ1-1; TRBD1 is a possible D gene (6 bases). The CDR3 consists of 17 residues. V was clipped by 0 bases and J by 2 bases, with 16 bases between them. The germline V gene encodes CDR1 MDHEN and CDR2 SYDVKM. CDR3 sequence: CASSLWSGSGANTEAFF. DNA of the CDR3: TGTGCCAGCAGTTTATGGTCGGGATCAGGGGCTAACACTGAAGCTTTCTTT.

The chain employs TRBV19 and TRBJ1-4; no clear D gene. The germline CDR1 and CDR2 sequences are LNHDA and SQIVND (reference sequence). The CDR3 sequence is 13 residues long. V dropped 1 base and J dropped 11 bases, with 11 bases sitting between them. CDR3 sequence: CASSIGGLGKLFF. The CDR3 coding sequence is TGTGCCAGTAGTATAGGCGGTCTGGGGAAACTGTTTTTT.

The V gene is TRBV11-2, the J gene TRBJ2-7; D perhaps matches TRBD1 (6 bases). This CDR3 has 15 amino acids. V was shortened by 1 base and J by 6 bases, with 16 bases between the two germline ends. The germline CDR1 and CDR2 sequences are SGHAT and FQNNGV. As DNA, the CDR3 is TGTGCCAGCAGCTTAGGGCTCGGGACAACAAGCGAGCAGTACTTC. Encoded protein: CASSLGLGTTSEQYF.

V usage is TRBV14 and J usage is TRBJ1-2; 8 nucleotides align to TRBD1. With 4 bases clipped from V and 3 bases from J, the junction kept 7 bases outside the gene matches. Per germline, CDR1 SGHDN and CDR2 FVKESK. This CDR3 is 15 amino acids long. CDR3 amino acids: CASSPGQGVYYGYTF. CDR3 DNA: TGTGCCAGCAGCCCAGGACAGGGAGTTTACTATGGCTACACCTTC.

The chain links TRBV9 to TRBJ1-4, with D maybe TRBD1 (5 bases). V was cut by 0 bases and J by 8 bases, with 17 bases left in between. The CDR3 is 16 residues long. CDR1 SGDLS and CDR2 YYNGEE come from the germline V gene. CDR3 residues: CASSVGLGTHREKLFF. The CDR3 DNA sequence: TGTGCCAGCAGCGTAGGTTTAGGGACCCACCGGGAAAAACTGTTTTTT.

The chain uses TRBV7-9 and TRBJ2-7; 8 bases align to TRBD1. The CDR3 loop spans 15 amino acids. CDR1 and CDR2 from the germline V gene are SEHNR and FQNEAQ (reference sequence). Trimming at V came to 4 bases and at J to 1 base, leaving 6 bases not matched to a gene. CDR3 sequence reads: CASSSTGGISYEQYF. Written as DNA, the CDR3 is TGTGCCAGCAGCTCAACAGGGGGAATTTCCTACGAGCAGTACTTC. The whole variable domain, filled in from reference TRBV7-9 and TRBJ2-7, reads DTGVSQNPRHKITKRGQNVTFRCDPISEHNRLYWYRQTLGQGPEFLTYFQNEAQLEKSRLLSDRFSAERPKGSFSTLEIQRTEQGDSAMYLCASSSTGGISYEQYFGPGTRLTVT.